The clone carrying this T cell receptor beta chain was detected only a few times. The data were obtained in a study of shared clonotypes between healthy human individuals. Germline V gene sequence: CDR1 SNHLY, CDR2 FYNNEI. V dropped 6 bases and J dropped 5; count of bases not matched to a gene: 13. CDR3 length equals 16 residues. TCRdb's table, derived via immunoSEQ multiplex PCR, lists solely in-frame clones and lacks some. This table holds a few million clones, roughly 92% found once. The sample taken for sequencing was naive CD4+ T cells sorted from blood. Subset defined: CD45RA+ positively selected. The TCR comes from a man between 18 and 35 years old in good health. The V gene is TRBV2, the J gene TRBJ1-5; TRBD1 agrees at 7 bases. CDR3 nucleotides: TGTGCCAGCAGCGAGCACCGACAGGGAGGGGATCAGCCCCAGCATTTT. This gives the protein CASSEHRQGGDQPQHF.